A selection of T cell receptor beta chains follows, all from one sample in a study of T cells in Graves' hyperthyroidism and ophthalmopathy. TCRdb re-derived calls from the multiplex PCR reads in MiXCR, one entry per CDR3 protein. The repertoire holds 500,000 to 700,000 distinct CDR3 sequences, 16% seen once, with about 18% in the top ten. Specimen: blood. The receptors here all came from a woman between 18 and 30 years old with Graves' hyperthyroidism. Each CDR3 is given without its conserved first and last residue.

cdr3_aa j_call v_call
ASSQARVVAGTYNEQF TRBJ2-1 TRBV3-1
SASGGENSYEQY TRBJ2-7 TRBV20-1
ASSDYRGPAGANVLT TRBJ2-6 TRBV12-3/TRBV12-4
ASSLGQIGSPLH TRBJ1-6 TRBV9
AGQKVAGADTQY TRBJ2-3 TRBV6-1
ASSSPGQGARTGELF TRBJ2-2 TRBV7-9
SARGGLRTGVREQF TRBJ2-1 TRBV20-1
ASSQGLAVPTDTQY TRBJ2-3 TRBV7-9
ASSQDRTMSSYNEQF TRBJ2-1 TRBV4-2
ASSGQGAWTEAF TRBJ1-1 TRBV28
SVVGDYGYT TRBJ1-2 TRBV29-1
SAHDRDREKLF TRBJ1-4 TRBV20-1
SARLAGGPFSGELF TRBJ2-2 TRBV20-1
SAGTGLITEAF TRBJ1-1 TRBV20-1
ASSSAPVNTEAF TRBJ1-1 TRBV11-3
SADRDRSFEQY TRBJ2-7 TRBV20-1
SVGSPGQGGNEQF TRBJ2-1 TRBV29-1
ASNLQGFGALNEQF TRBJ2-1 TRBV6-1
ATSDPGQSNQPQH TRBJ1-5 TRBV24-1
ASSTRSGLAGALTGEQY TRBJ2-7 TRBV7-6
ASSSGANSNQPQH TRBJ1-5 TRBV27
ASSLTGGGSPLH TRBJ1-6 TRBV12-3/TRBV12-4
ASSDLAGASGSYNEQF TRBJ2-1 TRBV2
ASCKPGQGYYEQY TRBJ2-7 TRBV2
ASSFDYIRSYNEQF TRBJ2-1 TRBV27
ANSLEGAAGEQY TRBJ2-7 TRBV11-2
ASSVDRGNGYT TRBJ1-2 TRBV5-6
ASSQGRDRVYEQY TRBJ2-7 TRBV4-2
ASSRLADYSYEQY TRBJ2-7 TRBV19
ASSYSTSGSPGELF TRBJ2-2 TRBV12-3/TRBV12-4
ASSLLGQTEAF TRBJ1-1 TRBV12-3/TRBV12-4
SALATGTDQPQH TRBJ1-5 TRBV20-1
ASSIRTGEGQPQH TRBJ1-5 TRBV19
ASSPSSYAYNEQF TRBJ2-1 TRBV27
ASSYSMGRDSYEQY TRBJ2-7 TRBV6-2/TRBV6-3
ASSFGLASTGELF TRBJ2-2 TRBV12-3/TRBV12-4
ASSPSGAAYEQY TRBJ2-7 TRBV6-1
ASSTGGKNEQF TRBJ2-1 TRBV11-3
SAHGLAIDTQY TRBJ2-3 TRBV29-1
ATSRAPGRETQY TRBJ2-5 TRBV15
ASSPGRKNTEAF TRBJ1-1 TRBV11-3
ASNKRAGDPPQY TRBJ2-3 TRBV28
AISGGKSSYNEQF TRBJ2-1 TRBV10-3
ASSRTGTGAYEQY TRBJ2-7 TRBV5-1
ASSEIGGQPQH TRBJ1-5 TRBV25-1
ASSYSWLTSTDTQY TRBJ2-3 TRBV6-5
ASSPCDSGGSSTDTQY TRBJ2-3 TRBV2
ASTPPSGRETQY TRBJ2-5 TRBV11-2
ASSPPGQGPHEQY TRBJ2-7 TRBV3-1
ATSRDQGAGNQPQH TRBJ1-5 TRBV15
SATGQIYGYT TRBJ1-2 TRBV20-1
SARGPPGTVNYEQY TRBJ2-7 TRBV20-1
ASSTVGFGAF TRBJ1-1 TRBV28